These 32 T cell receptor beta chains were sequenced from one sample in a study of regulatory T cells in long-lasting Graves disease. Time point defined: newly diagnosed GD, antithyroid drugs for less than 3 months. Isolated PBMC RNA provided the starting material for the TCR library. Arm-PCR of CDR3 regions and iRepertoire HTBI primers were used to build TCR beta libraries. Via MiXCR, TCRdb re-called the multiplex PCR reads, giving one row per CDR3 protein. Of about 200,000 distinct CDR3 sequences in the sample, approximately 20% were seen once. Specimen: peripheral blood mononuclear cells (PBMCs), collected at new diagnosis, from a patient treated with antithyroid drugs. These receptors originate from a female donor with Graves disease.

This clonotype was observed many times. This sequence joins TRBV4-2 and TRBJ2-7, with D uncertain. Trimming took off 2 bases at V and 0 bases at J, with 11 bases between the two ends. The CDR3 runs to 15 residues. The V gene's germline CDR1 is LGHNA and CDR2 YNFKEQ. The CDR3 is CASSQQVTYSYEQYF. As DNA, the CDR3 is TGTGCCAGCAGCCAACAAGTGACGTACTCCTACGAGCAGTACTTC.

Points on this clonotype: A single base separates this from a much larger clone, so it may be a read error. This sequence joins TRBV6-5 and TRBJ2-1; 8 positions agree with TRBD2. Germline V gives CDR1 MNHEY, CDR2 SVGAGI. The CDR3 runs 16 residues. DNA for the CDR3: TGTGCCAGCAGTTACTTGGGACTAGGGTCCTACAATGTGCAGTTCTTC. Translation: CASSYLGLGSYNVQFF.

This clonotype occurred many times. The chain links TRBV2 to TRBJ1-5; D is possibly TRBD1 (6 bases). The CDR3 has 14 residues. V lost 6 bases, J lost 4 bases, and 13 bases lay in between. Germline V gene lookup returns CDR1 SNHLY and CDR2 FYNNEI. CDR3 DNA sequence: TGTGCCAGCAGGCAACAGGGACCAAATCAGCCCCAGCATTTT. Translated, it gives CASRQQGPNQPQHF.

The table lists this clonotype with many counts. The V gene is TRBV7-9, the J gene TRBJ2-1; either TRBD1 or TRBD2 may supply D (5 bases each). The CDR3 runs 14 residues. The V gene lost 5 bases and the J gene lost 5 bases, with 13 bases spanning the gap. The germline gives CDR1 SEHNR, CDR2 FQNEAQ (reference sequence). The CDR3 bases are TGTGCCAGCAGCATAACCGGGACGAACAATGAGCAGTTCTTC. This sequence encodes CASSITGTNNEQFF.

As regards this clonotype: The junction departs from the called germline gene at one end, perhaps through a read error. The chain recombines TRBV12-3 or TRBV12-4 with TRBJ1-1, with 7 bases that match TRBD1. This CDR3 has 13 amino acids. For the CDR3, the DNA is TGTGCCAGCAGATTAGGGACAGCCTTTGAAGCTTTCTTT. This gives the protein CASRLGTAFEAFF.

This clonotype was counted at least ten times. Here the CDR3 reads CASSYGRDNTQYF. In DNA form, the CDR3 reads TGTGCCAGCAGTTACGGGCGGGACAATACGCAGTATTTT. This chain uses TRBV6-2 or TRBV6-3 with TRBJ2-3, with D possibly called TRBD1 or TRBD2 (6 bases each). The CDR3 loop spans 13 amino acids. The germline V gene has CDR1 MNHEY and CDR2 SVGEGT. Trimming stripped 2 bases from V and 7 bases from J, with 10 bases between.

This clonotype appeared many times. The genes are TRBV12-3 or TRBV12-4 and TRBJ2-7, with 15 bases that match TRBD2. V lost 7 bases, J lost 0 bases, and 4 bases stayed unmatched. This CDR3 is 16 amino acids long. In nucleotides, the CDR3 is TGTGCCAGCATCGGGACTAGCGGGAGGTACTCCTACGAGCAGTACTTC. It yields the protein CASIGTSGRYSYEQYF.

About this clonotype: A far larger clone is one nucleotide away, so this likely arose from a read error. The chain employs TRBV11-3 and TRBJ2-3; 7 bases match TRBD2. The CDR3 runs 14 residues. From germline, CDR1 is SGHNT and CDR2 YENEEA. CDR3 DNA sequence: TGTGCCGGCAGTTTCCTAGCGGCCACAGATACGCAGTATTTT. It codes for CAGSFLAATDTQYF.

There are a few counts of this clonotype. The chain has TRBV6-1 and TRBJ2-1, with unresolved D. V lost 5 bases and J 6 bases, leaving 17 bases between the germline ends. The CDR3 extends over 15 amino acids. Germline values: CDR1 MNHNS, CDR2 SASEGT. This CDR3 is CASSKIVSGGNEQFF. Here the CDR3 DNA reads TGTGCCAGCAGTAAAATAGTTTCTGGCGGCAATGAGCAGTTCTTC.

This clonotype was picked up many times. This sequence joins TRBV7-9 and TRBJ2-3, with D possibly matching TRBD2 (6 bases). In germline, CDR1 is SEHNR, CDR2 FQNEAQ (reference sequence). CDR3 size: 14 residues. V was clipped by 0 bases and J by 4 bases, with 8 bases between them. The CDR3 nucleotides are TGTGCCAGCAGCTTAGCGGGAGGCTCAGATACGCAGTATTTT. Its translation: CASSLAGGSDTQYF.

V is TRBV7-9 and J is TRBJ1-2; no clear D. The CDR3 spans 13 residues. Trimming stripped 3 bases from V and 14 bases from J, with 19 bases between. The germline V gene encodes CDR1 SEHNR and CDR2 FQNEAQ (reference sequence). CDR3 bases: TGTGCCAGCAGCTTCCCGGTGGAGGGATCGAATACCTTC. Translated: CASSFPVEGSNTF.

This chain connects TRBV20-1 to TRBJ2-3; D gene unclear. Trimming shortened V by 6 bases and J by 4 bases, and 14 bases separated the two germline ends. CDR3 length: 13 amino acids. Per germline, CDR1 DFQATT and CDR2 SNEGSKA (reference sequence). The DNA for the CDR3 is TGCAGTGCCCTCTGGCTAGTCGCAGATACGCAGTATTTT. Amino acid sequence: CSALWLVADTQYF.

This clonotype was observed a handful of times. CDR3 loop: CASSLADRSSGNTIYF. DNA for the CDR3: TGTGCCAGCAGCTTAGCCGATAGGAGCTCTGGAAACACCATATATTTT. V and J are TRBV7-9 and TRBJ1-3, with unresolved D. Trimming removed 0 bases at V and 0 bases at J, with 9 bases between. The CDR3 runs to 16 residues. From germline, CDR1 is SEHNR and CDR2 FQNEAQ (reference sequence).

This clonotype was counted ten times or more. This sequence joins TRBV11-2 and TRBJ2-4; D not resolved. Germline CDR1 and CDR2: SGHAT and FQNNGV. The CDR3 is made up of 16 amino acids. V was shortened by 2 bases and J by 1 base, with 12 bases between the two germline ends. CDR3 loop: CASSLFWDDAKNIQYF. CDR3 nucleotides: TGTGCCAGCAGCTTATTTTGGGATGATGCCAAAAACATTCAGTACTTC.

V usage is TRBV4-2 and J usage is TRBJ2-7, with unresolved D. V lost 1 base to trimming and J lost 1 base, with 8 bases between them. Germline assignment: CDR1 LGHNA and CDR2 YNFKEQ. The CDR3 covers 14 residues. DNA for the CDR3: TGTGCCAGCAGCCAAGTTGAGGTGTCCTACGAGCAGTACTTC. It specifies CASSQVEVSYEQYF.

This clonotype was detected many times. The chain couples TRBV13 to TRBJ2-6; D perhaps matches TRBD1 (6 bases). The CDR3 runs 16 residues. Trimming took off 3 bases at V and 12 bases at J, with 21 bases between the two ends. Germline assignment: CDR1 PRHDT and CDR2 FYEKMQ (reference sequence). The CDR3 DNA reads TGTGCCAGCAGCTTTGGGGGCGGGCTAACCCCCACCGTCCTGACTTTC. Amino acids: CASSFGGGLTPTVLTF. Together with reference TRBV13 and TRBJ2-6, the CDR3 gives the full variable domain: AAGVIQSPRHLIKEKRETATLKCYPIPRHDTVYWYQQGPGQDPQFLISFYEKMQSDKGSIPDRFSAQQFSDYHSELNMSSLELGDSALYFCASSFGGGLTPTVLTFGAGSRLTVL.

As regards this clonotype: With a much larger clone just one base away, this may be a read error. This chain joins TRBV6-1 and TRBJ2-7, with D perhaps given as TRBD1 or TRBD2 (5 bases each). From germline, CDR1 is MNHNS and CDR2 SASEGT. The CDR3 is 15 residues long. V was cut by 4 bases and J by 0 bases, with 13 bases left in between. The CDR3 DNA follows: TGTGCCAGCAGTGTAAACCGGGGCAGCTCCTACGAGCAGTACTTC. Encoded protein: CASSVNRGSSYEQYF.

This clonotype occurred many times. V and J are TRBV12-3 or TRBV12-4 and TRBJ2-3, with 7 positions matching TRBD2. J was trimmed by 6 bases and V by 5 bases; bases with no gene match: 17. The CDR3 totals 17 residues. CDR3 nucleotide sequence: TGTGCCAGCAGTCCCCTGTCGGGAGGAACGTTCAGGGATACGCAGTATTTT. As protein: CASSPLSGGTFRDTQYF.

This clonotype was counted at least ten times. The chain recombines TRBV7-8 with TRBJ2-1, with D unclear. Trimming removed 2 bases at V and 2 bases at J, with 13 bases between. CDR1 and CDR2 (germline): SGHVS, FQNEAQ. The CDR3 runs to 16 residues. The CDR3 DNA reads TGTGCCAGCAGCTTACCCGGGCTAACAACCTACAATGAGCAGTTCTTC. Protein product: CASSLPGLTTYNEQFF.

The chain uses TRBV4-1 and TRBJ2-1; weak D call: TRBD1 (6 bases). CDR1 and CDR2 from the germline V gene are MGHRA and YSYEKL. The V end lost 3 bases, the J end lost 4 bases, and 16 bases lay between the germline ends. CDR3 length: 16 amino acids. The CDR3 is CASSHPTGQVYNEQFF. The DNA of the CDR3 is TGCGCCAGCAGCCATCCCACAGGGCAGGTATACAATGAGCAGTTCTTC.

This clonotype was seen only a few times. The genes are TRBV11-2 and TRBJ1-3; no clear D gene. Trimming removed 2 bases from V and 0 bases from J, with 8 bases in between. From germline, CDR1 is SGHAT and CDR2 FQNNGV. This CDR3 has 15 amino acids. The CDR3: CASSLPPSSGNTIYF. In DNA, the CDR3 is TGTGCCAGCAGCTTACCCCCTTCCTCTGGAAACACCATATATTTT.

This clonotype was found many times. The chain has TRBV7-3 and TRBJ1-1, with 7 bases lining up with TRBD1. Losses at the gene ends were 5 bases for V and 3 bases for J; bases not matched to a gene: 3. CDR1 and CDR2 (germline): SGHTA, FQGTGA. This CDR3 is 13 amino acids long. The CDR3 DNA is TGTGCCAGCAGCCCTGACAGGGACACTGAAGCTTTCTTT. As protein: CASSPDRDTEAFF. Supplemented by reference TRBV7-3 and TRBJ1-1, the full variable domain reads GAGVSQTPSNKVTEKGKYVELRCDPISGHTALYWYRQSLGQGPEFLIYFQGTGAADDSGLPNDRFFAVRPEGSVSTLKIQRTERGDSAVYLCASSPDRDTEAFFGQGTRLTVV.

This clonotype occurred many times. The gene calls are TRBV7-3 and TRBJ2-5; possibly TRBD1 for D (6 bases). Trimming removed 4 bases at V and 4 bases at J, with 10 bases between. CDR3 size: 13 residues. The germline V gene has CDR1 SGHTA and CDR2 FQGTGA. Here the CDR3 reads CASSSGQSETQYF. The CDR3 DNA is TGTGCCAGCAGCTCGGGACAATCAGAGACCCAGTACTTC.

This clonotype was recorded many times. The chain uses TRBV24-1 and TRBJ1-2, with D hard to call. Germline V gene data show CDR1 as KGHDR and CDR2 as SFDVKD. The CDR3 runs 12 residues. V was trimmed by 0 bases and J by 3 bases, leaving 1 base between them. The CDR3 reads CATSDLYYGYTF. CDR3 DNA: TGTGCCACCAGTGATTTGTACTATGGCTACACCTTC.

Comment on this clonotype: An end of the junction differs from the germline gene, which may be a read error. The chain is built from TRBV19 and TRBJ2-2; D unresolved. CDR1 LNHDA and CDR2 SQIVND come from the germline V gene (reference sequence). CDR3 length equals 15 residues. This CDR3 is CSSSIAQLNTGELFF. The CDR3 region has the DNA TGTTCCAGTAGTATAGCACAGCTGAACACCGGGGAGCTGTTTTTT.

The sample holds many counts of this clonotype. The chain employs TRBV6-5 and TRBJ1-1, with no clear D. This CDR3 region has 15 residues. The V end was cut by 0 bases, the J end by 1 base, with 9 bases between. CDR1 is MNHEY and CDR2 is SVGAGI in the germline V gene. The CDR3 DNA is TGTGCCAGCAGTTACTCGCTACCGCCGAACACTGAAGCTTTCTTT. Amino acid sequence: CASSYSLPPNTEAFF.

This clonotype was observed at least ten times. This chain joins TRBV20-1 and TRBJ2-3, with 16 bases aligning to TRBD2. Unmatched junction bases numbered 5, after V lost 4 bases and J lost 4 bases. CDR1 is DFQATT, CDR2 SNEGSKA, per germline (reference sequence). The CDR3 extends over 16 amino acids. The CDR3 spells CSAIGTSGREADTQYF. Here the CDR3 DNA reads TGCAGTGCTATTGGGACTAGCGGGAGGGAGGCAGATACGCAGTATTTT.

About this clonotype: Being one base from a much bigger clone, this may be a read error. The chain links TRBV7-3 to TRBJ2-2; 8 bases are a match to TRBD2. Germline CDR1 is SGHTA and CDR2 is FQGTGA. CDR3 length equals 15 residues. CDR3 region: CANSSGLAATGELFF. The CDR3 DNA sequence: TGTGCCAACAGCTCAGGACTAGCCGCGACCGGGGAGCTGTTTTTT.

CDR3: CASSSSVGQPQHF. Here the CDR3 DNA reads TGTGCCAGCAGCTCCAGCGTGGGTCAGCCCCAGCATTTT. The V gene is TRBV7-2, the J gene TRBJ1-5; D remains unclear. The germline gives CDR1 SGHTA, CDR2 FQGNSA. The CDR3 contains 13 residues. With 4 bases removed from V and 6 bases from J, the gap between germline ends came to 10 bases.

This clonotype was picked up a small number of times. This likely stems from a read error, as it lies one base from a far larger clone. The chain links TRBV14 to TRBJ2-5; the D is unclear. V shed 8 bases and J shed 0 bases, with 10 bases lying between them. The CDR3 spans 13 residues. Germline CDR1 and CDR2: SGHDN and FVKESK. The CDR3 region is CASGLGNQETQYF. The CDR3, as DNA: TGTGCCAGCGGTTTAGGGAACCAAGAGACCCAGTACTTC.

This clonotype showed up many times. The chain's CDR3 is CASSLTGLLGNIQYF. In DNA, the CDR3 is TGTGCCAGCAGTTTAACGGGGCTCCTGGGGAACATTCAGTACTTC. The chain has TRBV12-3 or TRBV12-4 and TRBJ2-4; D is perhaps TRBD1 or TRBD2 (5 bases each). Deletions cut 2 bases from V and 7 bases from J, with 15 bases between. CDR3 length: 15 amino acids.

This clonotype was counted ten times or more. V is TRBV24-1 and J is TRBJ2-1, with 9 bases identical to TRBD2. The CDR3 has 13 amino acids. CDR1 and CDR2 from the germline V gene are KGHDR and SFDVKD. Unmatched junction bases numbered 2, after V lost 4 bases and J lost 8 bases. The CDR3 DNA is TGTGCCACCAGTGAAAGCGGGAGGTATGAGCAGTTCTTC. It is translated as CATSESGRYEQFF.